The 11 T cell receptor beta chains given below trace back to one sample, sequenced in a study of radiotherapy plus CTLA-4 blockade in lung cancer. The assay was immunoSEQ multiplex PCR, and TCRdb's table has in-frame clones only and misses some. Of around 42,000 clones listed, over 55% are singletons. The sample here was peripheral blood, taken from a patient treated with radiotherapy plus ipilimumab. The receptor source for this set is a human donor with non-small cell lung cancer who had a partial response to radiotherapy plus ipilimumab.

Concerning this clone: Other DNA sequences in the sample encode the same CDR3. The rearrangement uses TRBV19 and TRBJ1-6; no firm D call. With 3 bases removed from V and 8 bases from J, the gap between germline ends came to 5 bases. The CDR3 is made up of 12 amino acids. Germline assignment: CDR1 LNHDA and CDR2 SQIVND (reference sequence). The DNA for the CDR3 is TGTGCCAGTAGTATCAGTGATTCACCCCTCCACTTT. Encoded protein: CASSISDSPLHF.

This clone was recorded once. The V and J genes are TRBV7-6 and TRBJ2-2; D is unclear. V lost 5 bases and J lost 3, with 7 bases in between. The CDR3 contains 13 residues. CDR1 is SGHVS, CDR2 FNYEAQ, per germline. The CDR3 DNA sequence: TGTGCCAGCAGCCTTCGGGACACCGGGGAGCTGTTTTTT. Translated: CASSLRDTGELFF.

This clone is a singleton in its sample. The J gene is TRBJ2-7, the V gene TRBV7-9; the match to TRBD2 covers 7 bases. Germline loops: CDR1 SEHNR, CDR2 FQNEAQ (reference sequence). The V and J ends lost 5 bases and 1 base, in that order; junction bases with no gene match: 5. The CDR3 sequence is 14 residues long. CDR3 in amino acids: CASSPAGVSYEQYF. The CDR3 nucleotides read TGTGCCAGCAGCCCGGCGGGAGTATCCTACGAGCAGTACTTC.

In its sample, this clone was seen a few times. The chain couples TRBV4-3 to TRBJ1-4, with no clear D. Germline V gene data show CDR1 as LGHNA and CDR2 as YSLEER. Trimming shortened V by 0 bases and J by 7 bases, and 18 bases separated the two germline ends. The CDR3 totals 17 residues. Written as DNA, the CDR3 is TGCGCCAGCAGCCAAGATCTAGTGGGGAGCTCGGGTGAAAAACTGTTTTTT. This gives the protein CASSQDLVGSSGEKLFF.

The V call is TRBV18, the J call TRBJ1-2, with D perhaps matching TRBD1 (5 bases). The CDR3 consists of 14 residues. V was cut by 5 bases and J by 4 bases, with 14 bases left in between. From germline, CDR1 is KGHSH and CDR2 LQKENI. The CDR3 region has the DNA TGTGCCAGCTCAAGACACCAGGGTTTCTATGGCTACACCTTC. This encodes CASSRHQGFYGYTF. The entire variable domain, with the rest obtained from reference TRBV18 and TRBJ1-2, is as follows: NAGVMQNPRHLVRRRGQEARLRCSPMKGHSHVYWYRQLPEEGLKFMVYLQKENIIDESGMPKERFSAEFPKEGPSILRIQQVVRGDSAAYFCASSRHQGFYGYTFGSGTRLTVV.

This chain uses TRBV19 with TRBJ1-5, with D maybe TRBD1 (6 bases). V was cut by 8 bases and J by 6 bases, with 11 bases left in between. The CDR3 runs 12 residues. Per the germline V gene, CDR1 is LNHDA and CDR2 is SQIVND (reference sequence). CDR3 DNA sequence: TGTGCCAGTGTACAGGGTCGTCAGCCCCAGCATTTT. It codes for CASVQGRQPQHF.

This clone occurred a few times. The chain has TRBV9 and TRBJ1-1, with 7 bases matching TRBD1. The CDR3 has 14 residues. Germline V lookup: CDR1 SGDLS, CDR2 YYNGEE. The V segment lost 6 bases and the J segment 5 bases; nucleotides outside the gene matches: 10. The DNA of the CDR3 is TGTGCCAGCACCTCAGGGGGTACCTGGACTGAAGCTTTCTTT. Translated: CASTSGGTWTEAFF.

This chain uses TRBV2 with TRBJ1-5; D remains ambiguous. V was shortened by 7 bases and J by 4 bases, with 14 bases between the two germline ends. This CDR3 has 14 residues. CDR1 is SNHLY, CDR2 FYNNEI, per germline. As DNA, the CDR3 is TGTGCCAGCACCGGGGAGACACAGAATCAGCCCCAGCATTTT. This codes for CASTGETQNQPQHF.

The gene calls are TRBV5-1 and TRBJ2-3; the match to TRBD2 covers 8 bases. The germline V gene encodes CDR1 SGHRS and CDR2 YFSETQ. This CDR3 is 15 amino acids long. J gave up 1 base and V 2 bases, and 3 bases lay outside the gene matches. The CDR3 is CASSFGGGGTDTQYF. The CDR3 nucleotides are TGCGCCAGCAGCTTCGGGGGGGGAGGCACAGATACGCAGTATTTT.

This sequence joins TRBV30 and TRBJ1-4, with TRBD1 matching 9 bases. Germline CDR1 GTSNPN, CDR2 SVGIG (reference sequence). The CDR3 totals 14 residues. The J segment lost 4 bases and the V segment lost 2 bases, leaving 2 bases of the junction unmatched. Written as DNA, the CDR3 is TGTGCCTGGAGTAGACAGGGGGTTAATGAAAAACTGTTTTTT. Residues: CAWSRQGVNEKLFF.

This chain joins TRBV28 and TRBJ2-1; tentatively, D is TRBD2 (5 bases). The CDR3 covers 12 residues. Germline loops: CDR1 MDHEN, CDR2 SYDVKM. V was cut by 6 bases and J by 8 bases, with 11 bases left in between. CDR3 nucleotides: TGTGCCAGCAGCGGGGTCGGCGATGAGCAGTTCTTC. It is translated as CASSGVGDEQFF.